This T cell receptor beta chain was recovered during a study of T cells in Graves' hyperthyroidism and ophthalmopathy. This clonotype has ten or more counts. CDR1 is MNHEY and CDR2 is SVGEGT in the germline V gene. V lost 7 bases and J 10 bases, leaving 22 bases between the germline ends. This CDR3 comprises 15 residues. Researchers amplified the TCR beta CDR3 regions from RNA transcripts. The TCR CDR3 first-round RT-PCR relied on the HTBI primer set. Each CDR3 protein is one row after TCRdb ran MiXCR on the multiplex PCR reads. The table has hundreds of thousands of distinct CDR3 sequences, 13% seen once.

Material: blood. The rearrangement joins TRBV6-2 or TRBV6-3 to TRBJ1-4; maybe TRBD1 (5 bases). The TCR sequence derives from a woman aged 18-35 years with Graves' hyperthyroidism. This CDR3 is CASNYRETALGKLFF. CDR3 sequence (DNA): TGTGCCAGCAACTACCGGGAGACAGCCCTTGGAAAACTGTTTTTT.